These 13 T cell receptor beta chains share one sample of origin, sequenced in a study of CD8 T cells in Susac syndrome. RNA was extracted with the RNeasy kit, and a quantity of about 0.5 to 1 ug was reverse transcribed using random hexamers. TCRdb re-called the immunoSEQ multiplex PCR reads with MiXCR, one entry per CDR3 protein. The sample has roughly 200,000 distinct CDR3 sequences; less than 95% are singletons. The sequencing sample was made of CD4+ T cells from PBMCs. The source of these receptors is a human donor in good health.

This clonotype was detected only once. The V call is TRBV6-4, the J call TRBJ2-2; 7 bases align to TRBD1. This CDR3 region has 15 residues. V lost 6 bases, J lost 2 bases, and 6 bases stayed unmatched. The germline V gene has CDR1 MRHNA and CDR2 SNTAGT. CDR3 amino acids: CASRQDRANTGELFF. The CDR3 nucleotides read TGTGCCAGCAGACAAGACAGGGCAAACACCGGGGAGCTGTTTTTT.

The V call is TRBV9, the J call TRBJ2-3, with D uncertain. The CDR3 covers 14 residues. V shed 0 bases and J shed 0 bases, with 5 bases lying between them. Per the germline V gene, CDR1 is SGDLS and CDR2 is YYNGEE. The CDR3 region is CASSVEGSTDTQYF. The CDR3 region has the DNA TGTGCCAGCAGCGTAGAGGGTAGCACAGATACGCAGTATTTT.

CDR3 sequence: CASSLWASSGANVLTF. The CDR3 DNA reads as TGTGCCAGCAGCTTGTGGGCGAGCTCTGGGGCCAACGTCCTGACTTTC. The chain is built from TRBV7-9 and TRBJ2-6; D unresolved. V was clipped by 3 bases and J by 0 bases, with 9 bases between them. Germline V gene sequence: CDR1 SEHNR, CDR2 FQNEAQ (reference sequence). The CDR3 consists of 16 residues.

The chain combines TRBV28 with TRBJ1-2, with D possibly TRBD1 on 5 matching bases. The CDR3 has 14 residues. Trimming shortened V by 6 bases and J by 5 bases, and 16 bases separated the two germline ends. From germline, CDR1 is MDHEN and CDR2 SYDVKM. The CDR3 reads CASRAFHAGYGYTF. The CDR3 DNA reads as TGTGCCAGCAGGGCCTTCCATGCAGGGTATGGCTACACCTTC.

In this sample, this clonotype turned up once. This chain connects TRBV7-9 to TRBJ2-2; D remains unclear. Germline CDR1 reads SEHNR; CDR2 reads FQNEAQ (reference sequence). V shed 3 bases and J shed 7 bases, with 6 bases lying between them. This CDR3 contains 12 residues. Written as DNA, the CDR3 is TGTGCCAGCAGCTTGGGCTACGGGGAGCTGTTTTTT. This translates into CASSLGYGELFF. Together with reference TRBV7-9 and TRBJ2-2, the CDR3 gives the full variable domain: DTGVSQNPRHKITKRGQNVTFRCDPISEHNRLYWYRQTLGQGPEFLTYFQNEAQLEKSRLLSDRFSAERPKGSFSTLEIQRTEQGDSAMYLCASSLGYGELFFGEGSRLTVL.

The chain links TRBV15 to TRBJ2-3; D gene uncertain. Germline V lookup: CDR1 LNHNV, CDR2 YYDKDF (reference sequence). The V end lost 5 bases, the J end lost 6 bases, and 9 bases lay between the germline ends. This CDR3 has 12 residues. The CDR3 loop is CATSGVMDTQYF. The DNA for the CDR3 is TGTGCCACCAGCGGCGTCATGGATACGCAGTATTTT.

Only one count was recorded for this clonotype. The chain employs TRBV28 and TRBJ2-1; 12 bases line up with TRBD2. The V gene end was trimmed by 6 bases and the J gene end by 10 bases; junction bases not matched to a gene: 4. This CDR3 has 13 amino acids. In germline, CDR1 is MDHEN, CDR2 SYDVKM. The CDR3 reads CASRTSGREEQFF. CDR3 bases: TGTGCCAGCAGGACTAGCGGGAGAGAAGAGCAGTTCTTC.

The DNA for the CDR3 is TGCAGTGCTAGAGATCCGATGCGGGGAGGCACCGCCGGGGAGCTGTTTTTT. Protein: CSARDPMRGGTAGELFF. The V and J genes are TRBV20-1 and TRBJ2-2, with D possibly TRBD2 on 6 matching bases. CDR3 length equals 17 residues. CDR1 is DFQATT, CDR2 SNEGSKA, per germline (reference sequence). Deletions cut 0 bases from V and 6 bases from J, with 20 bases between.

CDR3 sequence (DNA): TGCGCCAGCAGCTCTAGCGGGGCCGCCTACGAGCAGTACTTC. It is translated as CASSSSGAAYEQYF. The chain couples TRBV5-1 to TRBJ2-7; 9 bases map to TRBD2. V lost 3 bases to trimming and J lost 2 bases; unmatched junction nucleotides: 3. The CDR3 length is 14 residues. Per germline, CDR1 SGHRS and CDR2 YFSETQ.

The genes are TRBV4-2 and TRBJ1-2, with D possibly being TRBD1 (6 bases). V was shortened by 0 bases and J by 4 bases, with 18 bases between the two germline ends. Looked up from germline, CDR1 is LGHNA and CDR2 is YNFKEQ. This CDR3 has 17 amino acids. CDR3 DNA: TGTGCCAGCAGCCAAGATTCGAAGAGGGCAGGGGCCTATGGCTACACCTTC. This encodes CASSQDSKRAGAYGYTF.

This clonotype was seen a single time. The gene calls are TRBV4-2 and TRBJ2-7; TRBD2 matches at 9 bases. The junction had 13 bases not matched to a gene; V was cut back by 5 bases and J by 2 bases. Germline CDR1 LGHNA, CDR2 YNFKEQ. The CDR3 covers 17 residues. CDR3 in amino acids: CASSVSDSGSGAYEQYF. Written as DNA, the CDR3 is TGTGCCAGCAGCGTCTCCGATAGCGGGAGTGGCGCCTACGAGCAGTACTTC.

The gene calls are TRBV20-1 and TRBJ2-7; D not resolved. Germline values: CDR1 DFQATT, CDR2 SNEGSKA (reference sequence). CDR3 length equals 11 residues. V was trimmed by 6 bases and J by 1 base, leaving 7 bases between them. The CDR3: CSAAISYEQYF. In DNA form, the CDR3 reads TGCAGTGCCGCCATATCCTACGAGCAGTACTTC.

V is TRBV30 and J is TRBJ1-1, with D uncertain. The CDR3 totals 13 residues. The V and J ends lost 4 bases and 1 base respectively, with 10 bases between them. Looked up from germline, CDR1 is GTSNPN and CDR2 is SVGIG (reference sequence). As DNA, the CDR3 is TGTGCCTGGATTGAAGGCAGGAACACTGAAGCTTTCTTT. The encoded protein is CAWIEGRNTEAFF.